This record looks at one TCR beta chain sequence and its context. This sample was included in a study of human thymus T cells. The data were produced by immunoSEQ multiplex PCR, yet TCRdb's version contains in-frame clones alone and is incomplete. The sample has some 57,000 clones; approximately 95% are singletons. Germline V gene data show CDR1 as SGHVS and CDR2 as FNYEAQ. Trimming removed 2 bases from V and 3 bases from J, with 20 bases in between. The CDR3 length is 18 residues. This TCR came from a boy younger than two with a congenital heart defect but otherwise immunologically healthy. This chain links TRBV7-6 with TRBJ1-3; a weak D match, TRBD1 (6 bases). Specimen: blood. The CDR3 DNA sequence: TGTGCCAGCAGCTTAACTCCCTACAGGGAAACCCTTGGAAACACCATATATTTT. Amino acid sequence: CASSLTPYRETLGNTIYF.